The clone carrying this T cell receptor (beta chain) was seen repeatedly, ten times or more. Antigen: not known. From RNA, the CDR3 regions of TCR beta chains were amplified and sequenced. First-round RT-PCR employed HTBI primers, with a second-round multiplex PCR after it. TCRdb called the multiplex PCR reads again in MiXCR, with one record for every CDR3 protein. The sample lists a few hundred thousand distinct CDR3 sequences, approximately 15% occurring once. Trimming took 2 bases from V and 6 from J, leaving 13 bases between them. The CDR3 runs to 15 residues. These data come from a study of Graves' ophthalmopathy and Graves' hyperthyroidism. Study-level results: Ophthalmopathy was separated from stable hyperthyroidism by a 13-signature model with 87.88% sensitivity and 65% to 82% specificity. Blood contained most expanded thyroid clonotypes exceeding 0.001 frequency.

Hyperthyroidism patients were newly diagnosed, ill under 2 months, and aged 18 to 65 years. The diagnosis was founded upon clinical symptoms, serum thyroxine, TRAb, thyroid ultrasound and orbital computed tomography. Material for sequencing was peripheral blood. The genes are TRBV12-3 or TRBV12-4 and TRBJ2-2; a weak D match, TRBD2 (6 bases). This clonotype was obtained from a woman aged 18 to 35 with stable Graves' hyperthyroidism. The CDR3 protein is CASSLWRGGSGELFF. CDR3 DNA sequence: TGTGCCAGCAGTTTATGGAGGGGTGGATCCGGGGAGCTGTTTTTT.